This is a list of T cell receptor beta chains from one sample in a study of regulatory T cells in long-lasting Graves disease. TCRdb used MiXCR to reprocess the multiplex PCR reads, holding one entry per CDR3 protein. The sample lists roughly 420,000 distinct CDR3 sequences, 15% to 17% occurring once. Specimen: peripheral blood mononuclear cells (PBMCs), collected at new diagnosis, from a patient treated with antithyroid drugs. The receptors were gathered from a female donor with Graves disease. CDR3s include the opening cysteine and the closing phenylalanine or tryptophan. Each record gives: clone size, D gene, V gene, J gene, CDR3 DNA, CDR3 protein. The D gene is left open where the match is weak. Not every row has a clone size; where given, it reads once, few, many or a size class.

>few|TRBD2|TRBV18|TRBJ2-1
TGTGCCAGCTCACAAACTAGCGGGCACTACAATGAGCAGTTCTTC
CASSQTSGHYNEQFF
>many|.|TRBV6-9|TRBJ2-7
TGTGCCAGCAGTTGCTACCGGGACACCATCTACGAGCAGTACTTC
CASSCYRDTIYEQYF
>.|TRBD2|TRBV19|TRBJ2-1
TGTGCCAGTAGTCCACTTCTAGCGGTCAATGAGCAGTTCTTC
CASSPLLAVNEQFF
>many|TRBD2|TRBV5-1|TRBJ2-7
TGCGCCAGCAGCTTGGATATTGGGGGAAGGGATTTACTAGCGGGACGGCCTTGGGAGCAGTACTTC
CASSLDIGGRDLLAGRPWEQYF
>many|.|TRBV30|TRBJ2-1
TGTGCCTGGACCACCGGGACATACCCCCATGAGCAGTTCTTC
CAWTTGTYPHEQFF
>many|.|TRBV9|TRBJ1-6
TGTGCCAGCAGCGTATCCCGGGCGTCCTATAATTCACCCCTCCACTTT
CASSVSRASYNSPLHF
>.|TRBD1|TRBV4-2|TRBJ1-2
TGTGCCAGCAGCCAAGGGTCCCGGGGGACAGGGCTTAAAGGCTACACCTTC
CASSQGSRGTGLKGYTF
>.|.|TRBV4-1|TRBJ2-7
TGCGCCAGCAGCCACGCTTCCGGGGGGCTCTCCTACGAGCAGTACTTC
CASSHASGGLSYEQYF
>.|.|TRBV3-1|TRBJ2-7
TGTGCCAGCAGCCAAGTGCAGTACTTCTACGAGCAGTACTTC
CASSQVQYFYEQYF
>few|TRBD1|TRBV27|TRBJ2-3
TGTGCCAGTAGGCTTGAGGGGGCGTTTAGTGTCGGGCTCACAGATACGCAGTATTTT
CASRLEGAFSVGLTDTQYF
>.|.|TRBV27|TRBJ2-1
TGTGCCAGCAGAGTTTACTCGTCCGGCAATGAGCAGTTCTTC
CASRVYSSGNEQFF
>many|.|TRBV6-5|TRBJ2-5
TGTGCCAGCAGTTTAACCAGAGAGACCCAGTACTTC
CASSLTRETQYF
>many|TRBD1|TRBV15|TRBJ2-5
TGTGCCACCAGCAAGACAGGGGGGTACCAAGAGACCCAGTACTTC
CATSKTGGYQETQYF
>many|TRBD2|TRBV20-1|TRBJ2-5
TGCAGTGCGAGCGGGGGAACGGCAGAGACCCAGTACTTC
CSASGGTAETQYF